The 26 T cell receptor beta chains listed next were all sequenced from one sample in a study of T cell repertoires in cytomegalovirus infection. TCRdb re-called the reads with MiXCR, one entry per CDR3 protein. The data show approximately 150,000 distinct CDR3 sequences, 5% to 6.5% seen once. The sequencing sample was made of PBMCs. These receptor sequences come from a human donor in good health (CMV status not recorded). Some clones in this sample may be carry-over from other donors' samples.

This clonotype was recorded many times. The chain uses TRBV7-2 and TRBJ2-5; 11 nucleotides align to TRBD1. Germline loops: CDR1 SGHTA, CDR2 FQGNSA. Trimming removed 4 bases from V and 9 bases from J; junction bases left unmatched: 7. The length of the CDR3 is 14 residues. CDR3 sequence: CASSSGQGDGAQYF. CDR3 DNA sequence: TGTGCCAGCAGCTCGGGACAGGGGGACGGGGCCCAGTACTTC.

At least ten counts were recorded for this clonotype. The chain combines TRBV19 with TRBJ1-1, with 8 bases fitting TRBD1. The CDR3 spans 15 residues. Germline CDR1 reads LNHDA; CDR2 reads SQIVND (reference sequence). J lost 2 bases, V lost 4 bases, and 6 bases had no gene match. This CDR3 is CASSSRDRSNTEAFF. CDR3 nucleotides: TGTGCCAGTAGTAGCCGGGACAGGAGTAACACTGAAGCTTTCTTT.

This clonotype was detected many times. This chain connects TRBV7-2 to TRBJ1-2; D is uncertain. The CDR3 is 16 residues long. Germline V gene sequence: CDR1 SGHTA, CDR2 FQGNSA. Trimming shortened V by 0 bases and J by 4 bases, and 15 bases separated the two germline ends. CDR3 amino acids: CASSLAHGTRSYGYTF. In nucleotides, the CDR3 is TGTGCCAGCAGCTTAGCGCATGGCACAAGATCCTATGGCTACACCTTC.

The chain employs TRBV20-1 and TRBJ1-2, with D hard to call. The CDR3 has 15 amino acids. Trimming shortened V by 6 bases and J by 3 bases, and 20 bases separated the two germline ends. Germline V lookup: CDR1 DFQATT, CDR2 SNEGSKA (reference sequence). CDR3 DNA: TGCAGTGCCCTGCTCGGGCCCCCGAGGGACTATGGCTACACCTTC. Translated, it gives CSALLGPPRDYGYTF.

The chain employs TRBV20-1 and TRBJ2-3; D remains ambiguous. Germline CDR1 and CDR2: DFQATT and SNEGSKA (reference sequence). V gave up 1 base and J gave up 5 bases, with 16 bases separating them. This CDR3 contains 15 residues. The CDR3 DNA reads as TGCAGTGCTAGAGGGGTGCCAGAAGGATTAGATACGCAGTATTTT. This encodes CSARGVPEGLDTQYF.

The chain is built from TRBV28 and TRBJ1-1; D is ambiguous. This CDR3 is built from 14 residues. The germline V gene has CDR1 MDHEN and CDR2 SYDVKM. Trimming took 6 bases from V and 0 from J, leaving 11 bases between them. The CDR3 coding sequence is TGTGCCAGCAGCGGCAGCCAAATGAACACTGAAGCTTTCTTT. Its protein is CASSGSQMNTEAFF.

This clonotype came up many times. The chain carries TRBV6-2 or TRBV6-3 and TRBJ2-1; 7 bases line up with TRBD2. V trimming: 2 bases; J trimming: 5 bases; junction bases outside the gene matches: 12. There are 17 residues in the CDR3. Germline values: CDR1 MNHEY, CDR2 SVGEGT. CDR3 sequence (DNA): TGTGCCAGCAGTTACAAGGGGTTCGGACTAGGAAACAATGAGCAGTTCTTC. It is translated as CASSYKGFGLGNNEQFF.

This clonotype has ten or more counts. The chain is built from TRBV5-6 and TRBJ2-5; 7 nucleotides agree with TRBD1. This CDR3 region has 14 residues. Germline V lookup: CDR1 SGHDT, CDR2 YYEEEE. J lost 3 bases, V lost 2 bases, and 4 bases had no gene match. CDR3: CASSFGQVEETQYF. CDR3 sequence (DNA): TGTGCCAGCAGCTTTGGACAGGTCGAAGAGACCCAGTACTTC. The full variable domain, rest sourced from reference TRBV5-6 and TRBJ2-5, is DAGVTQSPTHLIKTRGQQVTLRCSPKSGHDTVSWYQQALGQGPQFIFQYYEEEERQRGNFPDRFSGHQFPNYSSELNVNALLLGDSALYLCASSFGQVEETQYFGPGTRLLVL.

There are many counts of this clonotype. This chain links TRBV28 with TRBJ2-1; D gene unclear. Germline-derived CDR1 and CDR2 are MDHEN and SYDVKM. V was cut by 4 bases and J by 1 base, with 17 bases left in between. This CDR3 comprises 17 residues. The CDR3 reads CASSSDRTLRSYNEQFF. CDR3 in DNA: TGTGCCAGCAGTTCGGACCGTACCCTGAGGTCCTACAATGAGCAGTTCTTC. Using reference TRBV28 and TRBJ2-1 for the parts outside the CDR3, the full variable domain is DVKVTQSSRYLVKRTGEKVFLECVQDMDHENMFWYRQDPGLGLRLIYFSYDVKMKEKGDIPEGYSVSREKKERFSLILESASTNQTSMYLCASSSDRTLRSYNEQFFGPGTRLTVL.

As DNA, the CDR3 is TGTGCCAGCAGGGAGGGTGGCGATACGCAGTATTTT. Translating gives CASREGGDTQYF. The chain recombines TRBV6-2 or TRBV6-3 with TRBJ2-3; a weak D match, TRBD2 (6 bases). This CDR3 region has 12 residues. V lost 6 bases to trimming and J lost 6 bases, with 10 bases between them. Germline V CDR1 and CDR2: MNHEY, SVGEGT.

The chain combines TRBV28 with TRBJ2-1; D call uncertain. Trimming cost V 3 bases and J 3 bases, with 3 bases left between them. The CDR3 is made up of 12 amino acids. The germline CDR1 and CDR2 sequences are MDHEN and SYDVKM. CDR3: CASSFLYNEQFF. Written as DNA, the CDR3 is TGTGCCAGCAGTTTCCTCTACAATGAGCAGTTCTTC.

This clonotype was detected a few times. The CDR3 loop is CASRGTGENSPLHF. The DNA of the CDR3 is TGTGCCAGCAGAGGGACGGGGGAAAATTCACCCCTCCACTTT. The genes are TRBV9 and TRBJ1-6, with D perhaps matching TRBD1 (5 bases). The CDR3 runs to 14 residues. Trimming left V 5 bases short and J 7 bases short, with 13 bases between. The germline V gene encodes CDR1 SGDLS and CDR2 YYNGEE.

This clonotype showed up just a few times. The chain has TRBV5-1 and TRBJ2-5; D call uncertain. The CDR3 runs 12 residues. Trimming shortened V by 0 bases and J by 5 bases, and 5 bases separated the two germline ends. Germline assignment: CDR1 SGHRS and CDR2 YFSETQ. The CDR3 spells CASSLAWETQYF. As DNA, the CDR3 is TGCGCCAGCAGCTTGGCCTGGGAGACCCAGTACTTC.

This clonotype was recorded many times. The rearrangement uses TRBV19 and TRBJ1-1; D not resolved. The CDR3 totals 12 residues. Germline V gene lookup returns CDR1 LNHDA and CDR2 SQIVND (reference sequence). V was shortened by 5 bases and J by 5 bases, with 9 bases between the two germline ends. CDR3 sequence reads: CASSFRRTEAFF. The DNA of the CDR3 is TGTGCCAGTAGTTTCCGTCGGACTGAAGCTTTCTTT.

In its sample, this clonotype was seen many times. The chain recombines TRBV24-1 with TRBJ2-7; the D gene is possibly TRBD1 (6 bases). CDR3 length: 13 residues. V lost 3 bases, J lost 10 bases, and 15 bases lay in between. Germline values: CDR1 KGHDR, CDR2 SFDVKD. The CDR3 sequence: CATSDTTGWDQYF. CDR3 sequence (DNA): TGTGCCACCAGTGATACCACAGGGTGGGATCAGTACTTC.

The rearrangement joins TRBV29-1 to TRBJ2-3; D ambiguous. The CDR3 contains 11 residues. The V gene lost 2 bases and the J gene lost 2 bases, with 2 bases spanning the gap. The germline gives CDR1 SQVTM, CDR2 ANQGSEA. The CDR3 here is CSVESTDTQYF. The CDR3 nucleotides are TGCAGCGTTGAATCCACAGATACGCAGTATTTT.

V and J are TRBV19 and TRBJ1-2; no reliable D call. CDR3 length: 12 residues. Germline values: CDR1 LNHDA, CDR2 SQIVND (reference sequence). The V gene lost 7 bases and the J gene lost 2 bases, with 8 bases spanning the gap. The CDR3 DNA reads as TGTGCCAGTAACGCCCGAAACTATGGCTACACCTTC. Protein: CASNARNYGYTF.

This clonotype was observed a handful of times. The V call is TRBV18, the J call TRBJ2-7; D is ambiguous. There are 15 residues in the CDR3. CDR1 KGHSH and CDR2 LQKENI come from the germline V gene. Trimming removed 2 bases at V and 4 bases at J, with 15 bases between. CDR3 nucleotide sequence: TGTGCCAGCTCACCAGGACGAAGCGCGTCGTACGAGCAGTACTTC. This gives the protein CASSPGRSASYEQYF.

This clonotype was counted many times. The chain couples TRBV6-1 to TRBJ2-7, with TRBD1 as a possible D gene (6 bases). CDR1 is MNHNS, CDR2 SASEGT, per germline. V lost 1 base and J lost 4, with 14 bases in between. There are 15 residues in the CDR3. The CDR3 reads CASSEEVTRGYEQYF. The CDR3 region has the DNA TGTGCCAGCAGTGAAGAGGTGACGAGGGGGTACGAGCAGTACTTC.

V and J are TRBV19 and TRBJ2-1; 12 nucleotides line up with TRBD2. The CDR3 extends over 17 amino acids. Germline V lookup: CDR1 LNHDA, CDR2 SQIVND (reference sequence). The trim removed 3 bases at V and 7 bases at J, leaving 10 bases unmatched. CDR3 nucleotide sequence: TGTGCCAGTAGTATCCGACTAGCGGGGGCGCTTAGTAATGAGCAGTTCTTC. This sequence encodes CASSIRLAGALSNEQFF.

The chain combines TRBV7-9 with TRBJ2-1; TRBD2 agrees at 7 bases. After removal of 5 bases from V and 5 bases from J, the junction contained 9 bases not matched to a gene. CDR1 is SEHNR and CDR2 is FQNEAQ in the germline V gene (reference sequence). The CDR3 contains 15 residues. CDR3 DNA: TGTGCCAGCAGCCGTCCGGGGGGACTCAACAATGAGCAGTTCTTC. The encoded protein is CASSRPGGLNNEQFF.

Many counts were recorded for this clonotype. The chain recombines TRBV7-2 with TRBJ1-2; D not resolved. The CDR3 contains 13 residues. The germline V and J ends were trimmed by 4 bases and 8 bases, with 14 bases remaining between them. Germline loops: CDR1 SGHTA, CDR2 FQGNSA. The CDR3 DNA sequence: TGTGCCAGCAGCTCAATGATTAGGAGGGGCTACACCTTC. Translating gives CASSSMIRRGYTF. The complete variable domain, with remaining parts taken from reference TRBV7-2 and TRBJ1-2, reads GAGVSQSPSNKVTEKGKDVELRCDPISGHTALYWYRQSLGQGLEFLIYFQGNSAPDKSGLPSDRFSAERTGGSVSTLTIQRTQQEDSAVYLCASSSMIRRGYTFGSGTRLTVV.

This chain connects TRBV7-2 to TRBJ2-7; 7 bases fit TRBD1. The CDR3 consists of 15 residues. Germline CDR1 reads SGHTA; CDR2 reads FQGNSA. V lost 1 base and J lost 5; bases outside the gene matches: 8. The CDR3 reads CASSLVPGGSNEQYF. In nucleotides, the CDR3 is TGTGCCAGCAGCTTAGTCCCAGGGGGTAGCAACGAGCAGTACTTC.

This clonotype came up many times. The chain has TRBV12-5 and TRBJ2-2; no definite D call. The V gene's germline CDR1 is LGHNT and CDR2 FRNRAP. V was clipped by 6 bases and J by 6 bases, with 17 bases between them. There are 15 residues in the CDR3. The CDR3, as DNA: TGTGCTAGTGGACCTGCAGGATCTGGCGCCGGGGAGCTGTTTTTT. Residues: CASGPAGSGAGELFF.

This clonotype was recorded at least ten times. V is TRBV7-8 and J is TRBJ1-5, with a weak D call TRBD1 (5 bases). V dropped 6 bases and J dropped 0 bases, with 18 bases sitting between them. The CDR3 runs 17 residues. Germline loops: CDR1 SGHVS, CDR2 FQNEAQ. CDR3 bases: TGTGCCAGCAGTTTGGACACCGGACTTTTTAGCAATCAGCCCCAGCATTTT. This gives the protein CASSLDTGLFSNQPQHF.

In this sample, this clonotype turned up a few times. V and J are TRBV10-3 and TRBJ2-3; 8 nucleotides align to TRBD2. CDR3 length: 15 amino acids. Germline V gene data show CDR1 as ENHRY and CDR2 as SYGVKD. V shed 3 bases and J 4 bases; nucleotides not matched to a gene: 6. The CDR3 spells CAISESGGRADTQYF. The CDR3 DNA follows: TGTGCCATCAGTGAATCGGGGGGGCGTGCAGATACGCAGTATTTT.